Presented here are 25 T cell receptor beta chains from one specimen sequenced in a study of blood T cell repertoires in COVID-19. Sequencing used immunoSEQ multiplex PCR; TCRdb keeps in-frame clones, though not all of them. Among some 200,000 clones listed, approximately 84% were seen once. Sample: peripheral blood. These receptors all come from a human donor with acute or convalescent COVID-19. The donor label of this sample is uncertain.

This clone appeared a few times. J is TRBJ1-5 and V is TRBV6-1; the match to TRBD1 covers 10 bases. Germline CDR1 reads MNHNS; CDR2 reads SASEGT. CDR3 length: 20 residues. Unmatched junction bases numbered 13, after V lost 0 bases and J lost 2 bases. Written as DNA, the CDR3 is TGTGCCAGCAGTGAAGCCCTGGGGACAGGGGCTGCCCCTCGCAATCAGCCCCAGCATTTT. This gives the protein CASSEALGTGAAPRNQPQHF.

V gene TRBV7-9 combines with J gene TRBJ1-2; D might be TRBD1 (5 bases). Germline CDR1 and CDR2: SEHNR and FQNEAQ (reference sequence). The CDR3 length is 12 residues. The ends were cut back, 3 bases at V and 4 bases at J, with 6 bases in the middle. CDR3 amino acids: CASSLTVYGYTF. In nucleotides, the CDR3 is TGTGCCAGCAGCTTGACAGTCTATGGCTACACCTTC.

The CDR3 nucleotides are TGTGCCAGCAGCCCCCTGGAGCGGGAGAAGTACACAGATACGCAGTATTTT. Its protein product is CASSPLEREKYTDTQYF. The chain uses TRBV5-6 and TRBJ2-3, with TRBD2 identical over 8 bases. From germline, CDR1 is SGHDT and CDR2 YYEEEE. V lost 4 bases to trimming and J lost 2 bases; unmatched junction nucleotides: 12. This CDR3 comprises 17 residues.

The chain combines TRBV30 with TRBJ1-2, with D maybe TRBD1 (5 bases). Germline CDR1 GTSNPN, CDR2 SVGIG (reference sequence). The CDR3 consists of 14 residues. V lost 4 bases, J lost 0 bases, and 12 bases lay in between. Written as DNA, the CDR3 is TGTGCCTGGAACCCAGGGATAACTAACTATGGCTACACCTTC. The encoded protein is CAWNPGITNYGYTF.

V is TRBV19 and J is TRBJ1-2; tentatively, D is TRBD1 (5 bases). Germline values: CDR1 LNHDA, CDR2 SQIVND (reference sequence). With 7 bases removed from V and 4 bases from J, the gap between germline ends came to 22 bases. This CDR3 is 16 amino acids long. CDR3 nucleotide sequence: TGTGCCAGTACCATGGTCAGGGAACCCACCGGCTATGGCTACACCTTC. This sequence encodes CASTMVREPTGYGYTF.

The V gene is TRBV7-2, the J gene TRBJ1-6, with 7 bases aligning to TRBD1. After removal of 1 base from V and 7 bases from J, the junction contained 4 bases not matched to a gene. The CDR3 totals 15 residues. Germline loops: CDR1 SGHTA, CDR2 FQGNSA. This chain's CDR3 is CASSLEGQINSPLHF. The DNA for the CDR3 is TGTGCCAGCAGCTTAGAGGGACAGATCAATTCACCCCTCCACTTT. The whole variable domain, remainder taken from reference TRBV7-2 and TRBJ1-6, is GAGVSQSPSNKVTEKGKDVELRCDPISGHTALYWYRQSLGQGLEFLIYFQGNSAPDKSGLPSDRFSAERTGGSVSTLTIQRTQQEDSAVYLCASSLEGQINSPLHFGNGTRLTVT.

This clone has only a few counts. The CDR3: CASSGTGKGGYTF. CDR3 sequence (DNA): TGTGCCAGCAGTGGAACAGGGAAGGGTGGCTACACCTTC. V and J are TRBV2 and TRBJ1-2, with a tentative D call TRBD1 (6 bases). The CDR3 is made up of 13 amino acids. The germline V gene encodes CDR1 SNHLY and CDR2 FYNNEI. The V end lost 4 bases, the J end lost 7 bases, and 13 bases lay between the germline ends.

The rearrangement links TRBV10-3 to TRBJ2-3; tentative D call: TRBD1 (5 bases). This CDR3 is built from 13 residues. Germline assignment: CDR1 ENHRY and CDR2 SYGVKD. V was pared by 3 bases and J by 4 bases, with 8 bases between. The CDR3 bases are TGTGCCATCAGTGACAGGGTCTCAGATACGCAGTATTTT. As protein: CAISDRVSDTQYF.

The chain links TRBV11-2 to TRBJ2-7; the match to TRBD2 covers 7 bases. The V segment lost 4 bases and the J segment 6 bases; nucleotides outside the gene matches: 6. The CDR3 covers 13 residues. CDR1 and CDR2 (germline): SGHAT, FQNNGV. CDR3 nucleotides: TGTGCCAGCAGCTCAGGACTAGTGGGCGAGCAGTACTTC. It encodes CASSSGLVGEQYF. Together with reference TRBV11-2 and TRBJ2-7, the CDR3 gives the full variable domain: EAGVAQSPRYKIIEKRQSVAFWCNPISGHATLYWYQQILGQGPKLLIQFQNNGVVDDSQLPKDRFSAERLKGVDSTLKIQPAKLEDSAVYLCASSSGLVGEQYFGPGTRLTVT.

CDR3 sequence reads: CASSYPAGTGAYEQYF. CDR3 nucleotide sequence: TGTGCCAGCAGTTACCCGGCCGGGACAGGGGCCTACGAGCAGTACTTC. The rearrangement uses TRBV6-6 and TRBJ2-7; 10 nucleotides line up with TRBD1. The germline V gene encodes CDR1 MNHNY and CDR2 SVGAGI (reference sequence). V lost 2 bases and J lost 2; bases outside the gene matches: 6. The CDR3 totals 16 residues.

This clone was recorded a few times. V is TRBV30 and J is TRBJ2-2; D uncertain. The CDR3 runs to 16 residues. Germline V CDR1 and CDR2: GTSNPN, SVGIG (reference sequence). V lost 3 bases and J lost 4, with 18 bases in between. The CDR3 sequence: CAWSQANKPGTGELFF. The CDR3 region has the DNA TGTGCCTGGAGCCAAGCAAATAAACCGGGCACCGGGGAGCTGTTTTTT. Drawing the rest from reference TRBV30 and TRBJ2-2, the complete variable domain is SQTIHQWPATLVQPVGSPLSLECTVEGTSNPNLYWYRQAAGRGLQLLFYSVGIGQISSEVPQNLSASRPQDRQFILSSKKLLLSDSGFYLCAWSQANKPGTGELFFGEGSRLTVL.

This chain uses TRBV6-5 with TRBJ1-2; 9 nucleotides match TRBD1. Germline V gene data show CDR1 as MNHEY and CDR2 as SVGAGI. This CDR3 comprises 15 residues. After removal of 2 bases from V and 4 bases from J, the junction contained 5 bases not matched to a gene. In nucleotides, the CDR3 is TGTGCCAGCAGTTACAGGGGACAGGGTGGCTATGGCTACACCTTC. It is translated as CASSYRGQGGYGYTF.

This chain joins TRBV9 and TRBJ2-5, with 7 positions matching TRBD2. Germline-derived CDR1 and CDR2 are SGDLS and YYNGEE. This CDR3 comprises 15 residues. Unmatched junction bases numbered 13, after V lost 4 bases and J lost 7 bases. The CDR3 DNA is TGTGCCAGCAGCACTAGACCAGGGAGGGAATGGACCCAGTACTTC. Translating gives CASSTRPGREWTQYF.

The V and J genes are TRBV10-3 and TRBJ2-2; 9 bases are a match to TRBD1. With V trimmed by 8 bases and J by 4 bases, 2 bases remained unmatched. Germline CDR1 is ENHRY and CDR2 is SYGVKD. The CDR3 length is 13 residues. In DNA form, the CDR3 reads TGTGCCATCGGGGGACAGGGCACCGGGGAGCTGTTTTTT. It translates to CAIGGQGTGELFF.

The V gene is TRBV10-3, the J gene TRBJ2-5; 13 bases match TRBD2. With 2 bases clipped from V and 1 base from J, the junction kept 1 base outside the gene matches. The CDR3 extends over 16 amino acids. From germline, CDR1 is ENHRY and CDR2 SYGVKD. CDR3 residues: CAISEGLAGVQETQYF. In DNA, the CDR3 is TGTGCCATCAGTGAGGGACTAGCGGGAGTCCAAGAGACCCAGTACTTC.

The chain combines TRBV7-2 with TRBJ1-2; 8 bases are a match to TRBD1. Trimming took 5 bases from V and 4 from J; bases not matched to a gene: 12. The CDR3 extends over 16 amino acids. Germline CDR1 SGHTA, CDR2 FQGNSA. The CDR3 here is CASSAQRIQGAYGYTF. The CDR3 DNA reads TGTGCCAGCAGCGCGCAAAGGATCCAGGGGGCCTATGGCTACACCTTC.

The sample holds one count of this clone. The chain has TRBV11-2 and TRBJ2-4, with a possible D match to TRBD2 (7 bases). Deletions cut 7 bases from V and 5 bases from J, with 15 bases between. The CDR3 extends over 14 amino acids. Germline CDR1 is SGHAT and CDR2 is FQNNGV. CDR3 nucleotides: TGTGCCAGCACCTGGGGGGGGCGCGAAAACATTCAGTACTTC. It is translated as CASTWGGRENIQYF. The variable domain in full, with the rest retrieved from reference TRBV11-2 and TRBJ2-4, is EAGVAQSPRYKIIEKRQSVAFWCNPISGHATLYWYQQILGQGPKLLIQFQNNGVVDDSQLPKDRFSAERLKGVDSTLKIQPAKLEDSAVYLCASTWGGRENIQYFGAGTRLSVL.

The chain recombines TRBV7-2 with TRBJ1-6, with 9 bases aligning to TRBD1. CDR1 SGHTA and CDR2 FQGNSA come from the germline V gene. The V segment lost 2 bases and the J segment 7 bases; nucleotides outside the gene matches: 9. This CDR3 comprises 17 residues. The CDR3 region is CASSLTRDRARNSPLHF. The CDR3 coding sequence is TGTGCCAGCAGCTTAACCCGGGACAGGGCGCGCAATTCACCCCTCCACTTT.

The rearrangement uses TRBV7-8 and TRBJ2-7, with TRBD2 matching 9 bases. Germline V gene data show CDR1 as SGHVS and CDR2 as FQNEAQ. With V trimmed by 2 bases and J by 6 bases, 5 bases remained unmatched. The CDR3 has 14 amino acids. DNA for the CDR3: TGTGCCAGCAGCTTACGGCGGGAGGGCGGCGAGCAGTACTTC. This sequence encodes CASSLRREGGEQYF.

The chain is built from TRBV6-5 and TRBJ2-7; 8 bases map to TRBD2. The length of the CDR3 is 14 residues. J gave up 4 bases and V 0 bases, and 2 bases lay outside the gene matches. Germline loops: CDR1 MNHEY, CDR2 SVGAGI. The CDR3 loop reads CASSYSGTRYEQYF. For the CDR3, the DNA is TGTGCCAGCAGTTACTCCGGGACTAGATACGAGCAGTACTTC.

The chain uses TRBV10-3 and TRBJ1-1; a possible D gene is TRBD1 (6 bases). Germline assignment: CDR1 ENHRY and CDR2 SYGVKD. The CDR3 contains 15 residues. Trimming pared 3 bases from V and 1 base from J, leaving 12 bases between. CDR3 loop: CAISDGRGSNTEAFF. The DNA for the CDR3 is TGTGCCATCAGTGATGGCAGGGGCTCGAACACTGAAGCTTTCTTT.

The gene calls are TRBV15 and TRBJ2-5; tentative D call: TRBD1 (6 bases). The CDR3 totals 14 residues. Germline values: CDR1 LNHNV, CDR2 YYDKDF (reference sequence). With 2 bases removed from V and 5 bases from J, the gap between germline ends came to 12 bases. The CDR3 is CATSRNRAVETQYF. The CDR3 nucleotides read TGTGCCACCAGCAGAAACAGGGCTGTGGAGACCCAGTACTTC.

This clone was seen only once. The chain has TRBV27 and TRBJ1-2; 7 nucleotides agree with TRBD1. V trimming: 0 bases; J trimming: 5 bases; junction bases outside the gene matches: 3. The V gene's germline CDR1 is MNHEY and CDR2 SMNVEV (reference sequence). The CDR3 loop spans 14 amino acids. The CDR3 coding sequence is TGTGCCAGCAGTTTATCCGGACAGGCATATGGCTACACCTTC. As protein: CASSLSGQAYGYTF.

This CDR3 is CSVVPRGRSTDTQYF. CDR3 in DNA: TGCAGCGTTGTTCCCAGGGGGCGTAGCACAGATACGCAGTATTTT. This chain uses TRBV29-1 with TRBJ2-3; 8 bases are a match to TRBD1. This CDR3 has 15 amino acids. V lost 4 bases and J lost 0; bases outside the gene matches: 6. Germline CDR1 and CDR2: SQVTM and ANQGSEA.

The CDR3 reads CASSVEGATDTQYF. CDR3 DNA sequence: TGTGCCAGCAGCGTGGAGGGGGCTACAGATACGCAGTATTTT. The gene calls are TRBV11-1 and TRBJ2-3; D may be TRBD1 (7 bases). V gave up 5 bases and J gave up 3 bases, with 12 bases separating them. This CDR3 is built from 14 residues. CDR1 and CDR2 from the germline V gene are SGHAT and FQDESV (reference sequence).